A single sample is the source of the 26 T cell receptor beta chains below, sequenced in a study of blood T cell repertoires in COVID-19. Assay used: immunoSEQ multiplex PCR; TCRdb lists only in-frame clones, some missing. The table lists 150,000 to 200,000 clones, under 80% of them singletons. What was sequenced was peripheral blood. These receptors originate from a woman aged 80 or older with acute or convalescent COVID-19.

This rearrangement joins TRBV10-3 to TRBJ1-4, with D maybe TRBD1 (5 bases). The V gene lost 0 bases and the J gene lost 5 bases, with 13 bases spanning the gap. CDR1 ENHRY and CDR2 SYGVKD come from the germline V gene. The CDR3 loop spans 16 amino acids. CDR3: CAISESNGGSNEKLFF. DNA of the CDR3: TGTGCCATCAGTGAGTCGAACGGGGGGTCGAATGAAAAACTGTTTTTT.

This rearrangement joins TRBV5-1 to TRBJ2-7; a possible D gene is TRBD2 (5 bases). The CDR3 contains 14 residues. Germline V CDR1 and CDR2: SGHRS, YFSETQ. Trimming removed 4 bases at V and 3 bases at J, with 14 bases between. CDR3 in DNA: TGCGCCAGCAGCCCATCAAGCGGAAACTACGAGCAGTACTTC. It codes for CASSPSSGNYEQYF.

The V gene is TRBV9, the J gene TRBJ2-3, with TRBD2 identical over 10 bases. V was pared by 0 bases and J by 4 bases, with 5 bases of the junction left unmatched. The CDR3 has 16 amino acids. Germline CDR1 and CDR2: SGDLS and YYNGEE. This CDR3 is CASSVDASGSSDTQYF. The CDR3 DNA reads TGTGCCAGCAGCGTAGATGCTAGCGGGAGTTCAGATACGCAGTATTTT.

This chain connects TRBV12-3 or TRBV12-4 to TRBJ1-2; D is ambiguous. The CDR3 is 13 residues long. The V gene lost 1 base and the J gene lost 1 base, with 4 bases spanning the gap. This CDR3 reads CASSLGDNYGYTF. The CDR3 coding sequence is TGTGCCAGCAGTTTAGGCGATAACTATGGCTACACCTTC.

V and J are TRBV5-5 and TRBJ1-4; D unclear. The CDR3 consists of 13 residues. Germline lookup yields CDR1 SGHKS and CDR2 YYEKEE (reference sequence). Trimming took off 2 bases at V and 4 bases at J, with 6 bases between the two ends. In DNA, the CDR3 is TGTGCCAGCAGCTTTAGTTTTAATGAAAAACTGTTTTTT. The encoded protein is CASSFSFNEKLFF.

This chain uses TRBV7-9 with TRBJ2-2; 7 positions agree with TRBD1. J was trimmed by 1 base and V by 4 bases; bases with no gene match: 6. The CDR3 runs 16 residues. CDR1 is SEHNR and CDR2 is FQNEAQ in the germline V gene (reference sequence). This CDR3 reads CASSSARDRNTGELFF. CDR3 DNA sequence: TGTGCCAGCAGCTCGGCCCGGGACAGGAACACCGGGGAGCTGTTTTTT.

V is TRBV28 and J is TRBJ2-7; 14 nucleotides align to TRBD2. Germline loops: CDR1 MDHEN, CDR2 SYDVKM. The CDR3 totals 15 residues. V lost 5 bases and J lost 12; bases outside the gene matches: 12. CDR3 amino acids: CASSPRPGLAGGLYF. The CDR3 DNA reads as TGTGCCAGCAGTCCGAGACCAGGACTAGCGGGGGGTTTGTACTTC.

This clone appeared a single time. CDR3 region: CASSMWLAGGQETQYF. The CDR3 coding sequence is TGTGCCAGTAGTATGTGGCTAGCGGGAGGGCAGGAGACCCAGTACTTC. The rearrangement uses TRBV19 and TRBJ2-5, with TRBD2 matching over 12 bases. Germline V lookup: CDR1 LNHDA, CDR2 SQIVND (reference sequence). This CDR3 is 16 amino acids long. V trimming: 3 bases; J trimming: 5 bases; junction bases outside the gene matches: 7.

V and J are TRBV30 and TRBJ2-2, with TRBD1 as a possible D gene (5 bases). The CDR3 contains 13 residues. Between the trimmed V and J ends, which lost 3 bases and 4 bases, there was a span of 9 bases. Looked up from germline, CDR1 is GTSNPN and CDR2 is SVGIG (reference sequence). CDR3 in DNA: TGTGCCTGGAGGGCAGGGCCCACCGGGGAGCTGTTTTTT. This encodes CAWRAGPTGELFF.

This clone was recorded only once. CDR3 residues: CASSAGQSYGYTF. The CDR3 region has the DNA TGCGCCAGCAGCGCTGGACAGTCCTATGGCTACACCTTC. V and J are TRBV5-1 and TRBJ1-2, with D possibly matching TRBD1 (6 bases). The germline V and J ends were trimmed by 4 bases and 4 bases, with 11 bases remaining between them. CDR1 is SGHRS, CDR2 YFSETQ, per germline. This CDR3 is built from 13 residues.

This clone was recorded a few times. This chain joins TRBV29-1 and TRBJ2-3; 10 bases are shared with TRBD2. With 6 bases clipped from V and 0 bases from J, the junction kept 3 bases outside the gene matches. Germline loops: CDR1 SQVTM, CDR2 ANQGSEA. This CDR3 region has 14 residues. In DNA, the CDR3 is TGCAGCGTGAAGACTAGCGGGAGCACAGATACGCAGTATTTT. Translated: CSVKTSGSTDTQYF.

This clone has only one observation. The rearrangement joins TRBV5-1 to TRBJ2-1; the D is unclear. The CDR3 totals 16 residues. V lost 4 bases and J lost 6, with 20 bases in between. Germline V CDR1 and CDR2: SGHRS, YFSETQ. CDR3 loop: CASSLANPFEFNEQFF. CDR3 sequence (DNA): TGCGCCAGCAGCCTCGCAAACCCTTTTGAGTTCAATGAGCAGTTCTTC.

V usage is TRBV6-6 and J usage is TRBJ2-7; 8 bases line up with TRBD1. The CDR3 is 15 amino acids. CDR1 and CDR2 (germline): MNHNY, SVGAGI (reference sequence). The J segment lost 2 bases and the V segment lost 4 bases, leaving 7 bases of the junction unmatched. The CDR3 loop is CASSSPGQGAYEQYF. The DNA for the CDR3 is TGTGCCAGCAGTTCCCCCGGACAGGGAGCCTACGAGCAGTACTTC.

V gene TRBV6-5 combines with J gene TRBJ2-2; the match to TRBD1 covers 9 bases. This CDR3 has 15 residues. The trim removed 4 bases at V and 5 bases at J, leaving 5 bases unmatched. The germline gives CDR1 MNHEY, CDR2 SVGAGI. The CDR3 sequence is CASSSQGQGTGELFF. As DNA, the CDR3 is TGTGCCAGCAGTTCCCAGGGACAGGGTACCGGGGAGCTGTTTTTT.

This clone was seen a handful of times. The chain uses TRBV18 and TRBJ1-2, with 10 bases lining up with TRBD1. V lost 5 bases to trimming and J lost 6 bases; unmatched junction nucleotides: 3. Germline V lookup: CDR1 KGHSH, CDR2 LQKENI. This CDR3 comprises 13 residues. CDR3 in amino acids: CASSRQGADGYTF. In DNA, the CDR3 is TGTGCCAGCTCAAGACAGGGGGCGGATGGCTACACCTTC.

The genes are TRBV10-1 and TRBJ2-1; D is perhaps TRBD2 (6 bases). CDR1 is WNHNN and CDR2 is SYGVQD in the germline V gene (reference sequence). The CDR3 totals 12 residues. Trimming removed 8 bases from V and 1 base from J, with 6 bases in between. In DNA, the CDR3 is TGCGCCAGCGGGAGGTCCTACAATGAGCAGTTCTTC. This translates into CASGRSYNEQFF.

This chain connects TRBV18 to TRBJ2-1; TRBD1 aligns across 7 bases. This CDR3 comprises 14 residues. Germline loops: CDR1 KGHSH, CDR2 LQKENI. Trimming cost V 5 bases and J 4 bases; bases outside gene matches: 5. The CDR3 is CASSVDRAYNEQFF. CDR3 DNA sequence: TGTGCCAGCTCAGTTGACAGGGCATACAATGAGCAGTTCTTC. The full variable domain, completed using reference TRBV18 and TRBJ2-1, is NAGVMQNPRHLVRRRGQEARLRCSPMKGHSHVYWYRQLPEEGLKFMVYLQKENIIDESGMPKERFSAEFPKEGPSILRIQQVVRGDSAAYFCASSVDRAYNEQFFGPGTRLTVL.

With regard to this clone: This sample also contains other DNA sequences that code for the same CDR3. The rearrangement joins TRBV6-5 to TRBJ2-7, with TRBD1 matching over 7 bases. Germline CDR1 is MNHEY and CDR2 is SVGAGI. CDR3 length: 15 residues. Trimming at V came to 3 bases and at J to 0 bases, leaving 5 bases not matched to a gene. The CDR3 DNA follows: TGTGCCAGCAGTTATGGGGCAGGGGGCTCCTACGAGCAGTACTTC. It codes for CASSYGAGGSYEQYF.

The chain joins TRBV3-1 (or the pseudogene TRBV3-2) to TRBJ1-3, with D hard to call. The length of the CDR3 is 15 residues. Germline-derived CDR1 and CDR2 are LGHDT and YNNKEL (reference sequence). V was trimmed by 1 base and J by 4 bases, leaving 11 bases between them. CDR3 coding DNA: TGTGCCAGCAGCCAAGTATCGAGGATCGGAAACACCATATATTTT. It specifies CASSQVSRIGNTIYF.

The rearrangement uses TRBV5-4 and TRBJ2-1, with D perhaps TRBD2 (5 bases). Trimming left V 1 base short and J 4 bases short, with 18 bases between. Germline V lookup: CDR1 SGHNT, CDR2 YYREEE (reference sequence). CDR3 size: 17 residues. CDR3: CASSLSPVGGGYNEQFF. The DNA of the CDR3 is TGTGCCAGCAGCTTGTCCCCGGTAGGCGGCGGGTACAATGAGCAGTTCTTC.

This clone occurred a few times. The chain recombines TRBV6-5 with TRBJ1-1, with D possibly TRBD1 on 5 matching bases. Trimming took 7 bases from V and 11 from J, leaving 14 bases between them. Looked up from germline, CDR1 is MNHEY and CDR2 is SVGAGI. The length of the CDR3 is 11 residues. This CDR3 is CASTKGITAFF. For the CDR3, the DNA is TGTGCCAGCACGAAGGGGATCACGGCTTTCTTT.

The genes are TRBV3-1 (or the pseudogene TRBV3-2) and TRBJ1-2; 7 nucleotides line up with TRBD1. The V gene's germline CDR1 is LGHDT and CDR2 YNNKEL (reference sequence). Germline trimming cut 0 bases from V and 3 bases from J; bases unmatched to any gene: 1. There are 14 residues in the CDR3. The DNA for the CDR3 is TGTGCCAGCAGCCAAGACCAGGGGGACTATGGCTACACCTTC. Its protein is CASSQDQGDYGYTF.

CDR3 sequence reads: CASSQESLRAGAGNEQFF. The CDR3 coding sequence is TGTGCCAGCAGCCAGGAAAGTCTTCGAGCGGGAGCGGGAAATGAGCAGTTCTTC. This chain joins TRBV4-2 and TRBJ2-1; 8 bases are a match to TRBD2. The V gene's germline CDR1 is LGHNA and CDR2 YNFKEQ. This CDR3 contains 18 residues. J gave up 7 bases and V 3 bases, and 17 bases lay outside the gene matches.

For the CDR3, the DNA is TGCAGTGCTAGTGAGAGCGGGGAGGGAAGGAATGAGCAGTTCTTC. It encodes CSASESGEGRNEQFF. This chain connects TRBV20-1 to TRBJ2-1; TRBD2 matches at 7 bases. The CDR3 is 15 amino acids. The germline V gene has CDR1 DFQATT and CDR2 SNEGSKA (reference sequence). J lost 7 bases, V lost 3 bases, and 12 bases had no gene match.

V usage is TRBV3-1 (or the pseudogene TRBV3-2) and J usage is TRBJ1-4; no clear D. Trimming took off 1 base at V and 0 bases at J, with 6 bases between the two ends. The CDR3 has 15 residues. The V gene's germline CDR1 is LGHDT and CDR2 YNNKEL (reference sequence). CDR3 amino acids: CASSQGTSTNEKLFF. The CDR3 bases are TGTGCCAGCAGCCAAGGGACTTCAACTAATGAAAAACTGTTTTTT.

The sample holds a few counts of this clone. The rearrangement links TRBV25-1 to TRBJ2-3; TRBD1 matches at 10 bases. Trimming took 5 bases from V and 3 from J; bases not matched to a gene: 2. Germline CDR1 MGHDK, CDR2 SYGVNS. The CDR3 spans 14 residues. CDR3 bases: TGTGCCAGCAGTCGACAGGGGGCAACAGATACGCAGTATTTT. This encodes CASSRQGATDTQYF.